The 24 T cell receptor beta chains given below trace back to one sample, sequenced in a study of immune heterogeneity within non-small cell lung tumors. A multiplex PCR containing 32 V primers and 13 J primers was used to amplify TCR beta CDR3. TCRdb re-analysed the multiplex PCR reads in MiXCR, keeping a single row per CDR3 protein. The data show some 11,000 distinct CDR3 sequences, with nearly 30% seen just once and roughly 23% held by the top ten. Genomic DNA from bulk tumor acted as the template, and roughly 0.55 ug was loaded per sample. Several widely spaced biopsies per primary tumor were taken during surgery. Enrolled individuals presented with untreated, newly diagnosed non-small cell lung cancer and received curative surgery. The sample comprised lung tumor tissue. All receptors derive from a woman aged 50 to 60 with non-small cell lung cancer.

The table lists this clonotype with many counts. CDR3 in DNA: TGTGCCAGCAGCCCAAAGGCCCGCTCTGGAAACACCATATATTTT. Residues: CASSPKARSGNTIYF. The chain couples TRBV6-1 to TRBJ1-3; D ambiguous. V was shortened by 6 bases and J by 0 bases, with 12 bases between the two germline ends. Germline V gene sequence: CDR1 MNHNS, CDR2 SASEGT. The length of the CDR3 is 15 residues.

This chain links TRBV12-3 or TRBV12-4 with TRBJ1-5; 8 bases agree with TRBD1. With V trimmed by 6 bases and J by 3 bases, 7 bases remained unmatched. The CDR3 has 15 residues. The CDR3, as DNA: TGTGCCAGCAGCTTCGGACAGGGTGTCAATCAGCCCCAGCATTTT. It specifies CASSFGQGVNQPQHF.

This clonotype was counted a few times. The DNA for the CDR3 is TGTGCCAGCAGTGTAGGGGGGAAAGCTTTCTTT. It encodes CASSVGGKAFF. The chain couples TRBV6-1 to TRBJ1-1; a possible D gene is TRBD1 (6 bases). The V gene's germline CDR1 is MNHNS and CDR2 SASEGT. This CDR3 comprises 11 residues. Trimming removed 4 bases at V and 9 bases at J, with 9 bases between.

On this clonotype itself: Possible read error: a much larger clone is one base away. V is TRBV6-1 and J is TRBJ2-7; D possibly corresponds to TRBD1 (6 bases). The CDR3 has 15 amino acids. Germline CDR1 MNHNS, CDR2 SASEGT. The V end lost 7 bases, the J end lost 1 base, and 17 bases lay between the germline ends. The CDR3 DNA is TGTGCCAGCAAGGACCGGAGACAGGCGTCCTACGAGCAGTACTTC. It translates to CASKDRRQASYEQYF.

By share, this clonotype counts as medium-sized. Here the CDR3 DNA reads TGTGCCAGCAGCTTAGGGCTTCCGGGACAGGACACCTACGAGCAGTACTTC. Its protein is CASSLGLPGQDTYEQYF. The chain employs TRBV11-2 and TRBJ2-7, with 8 bases matching TRBD1. CDR1 is SGHAT, CDR2 FQNNGV, per germline. The CDR3 loop spans 17 amino acids. With 1 base clipped from V and 2 bases from J, the junction kept 10 bases outside the gene matches.

Sample share makes this clonotype medium-sized. The chain recombines TRBV5-1 with TRBJ2-1; 14 bases match TRBD2. Trimming removed 7 bases from V and 10 bases from J; junction bases left unmatched: 7. The CDR3 covers 14 residues. Germline-derived CDR1 and CDR2 are SGHRS and YFSETQ. The CDR3 DNA reads TGCGCCAGCTGGGGACTAGCGGGAGTAGGGGAGCAGTTCTTC. Protein: CASWGLAGVGEQFF.

This clonotype was recorded at least ten times. This chain uses TRBV15 with TRBJ2-1, with D tentatively TRBD1 (6 bases). The CDR3 loop spans 14 amino acids. Germline-derived CDR1 and CDR2 are LNHNV and YYDKDF (reference sequence). V was pared by 2 bases and J by 7 bases, with 12 bases between. The CDR3 spells CATSRLFTGNEQFF. CDR3 nucleotides: TGTGCCACCAGCAGACTTTTTACAGGGAATGAGCAGTTCTTC.

Details on this clonotype: A read error may be the cause here, since a much bigger clone is one base away. V usage is TRBV6-1 and J usage is TRBJ1-5, with 8 positions matching TRBD1. Trimming at V came to 5 bases and at J to 10 bases, leaving 7 bases not matched to a gene. This CDR3 region has 13 residues. Germline V gene data show CDR1 as MNHNS and CDR2 as SASEGT. The CDR3 protein is CASSTGGGHPQHF. The CDR3 bases are TGTGCCAGCAGTACAGGGGGAGGGCATCCCCAGCATTTT.

This clonotype was seen ten or more times. The chain combines TRBV6-6 with TRBJ1-1, with TRBD1 as a possible D gene (6 bases). Germline V gene lookup returns CDR1 MNHNY and CDR2 SVGAGI (reference sequence). V was clipped by 2 bases and J by 1 base, with 8 bases between them. This CDR3 spans 14 amino acids. Here the CDR3 reads CASSYGGQNTEAFF. DNA for the CDR3: TGTGCCAGCAGTTACGGGGGCCAGAACACTGAAGCTTTCTTT.

The chain uses TRBV30 and TRBJ2-3; D possibly uses TRBD1 or TRBD2 (5 bases each). This CDR3 is 14 amino acids long. The germline V gene has CDR1 GTSNPN and CDR2 SVGIG (reference sequence). The V and J ends lost 0 bases and 2 bases respectively, with 9 bases between them. The CDR3 loop is CAWSVWGNTDTQYF. In DNA form, the CDR3 reads TGTGCCTGGAGTGTATGGGGGAACACAGATACGCAGTATTTT.

This chain links TRBV6-5 with TRBJ1-2; a weak D match, TRBD1 (6 bases). Germline CDR1 is MNHEY and CDR2 is SVGAGI. V shed 10 bases and J shed 4 bases, with 22 bases lying between them. The CDR3 runs to 15 residues. The CDR3 nucleotides are TGTGCCATAAGTTATCAACCTGGACAGAGCTATGGCTACACCTTC. Encoded protein: CAISYQPGQSYGYTF.

Of note for this clonotype: The conserved phenylalanine or tryptophan is not found at the CDR3 terminus, so this likely reflects a read error. The limits of the CDR3 on the DNA are not certain, so only TCRdb's listed CDR3 is given. This chain uses TRBV5-1 with TRBJ2-3; whether TRBD1, the table's D call, matches the DNA was not checked. Inclusive of both ends, the CDR3 amounts to 15 amino acids. CDR1 is SGHRS and CDR2 is YFSETQ in the germline V gene. The CDR3 region is CASSSQGAGEQYFGP.

The V gene is TRBV29-1, the J gene TRBJ1-2; 9 bases are shared with TRBD1. This CDR3 comprises 14 residues. CDR1 is SQVTM and CDR2 is ANQGSEA in the germline V gene. J lost 5 bases, V lost 2 bases, and 6 bases had no gene match. CDR3 in DNA: TGCAGCGTTGAAATGTTCGGGACAGGGTATGGCTACACCTTC. Protein product: CSVEMFGTGYGYTF.

This clonotype was counted ten times or more. The rearrangement links TRBV5-1 to TRBJ2-1; 7 bases match TRBD2. The CDR3 has 14 amino acids. Looked up from germline, CDR1 is SGHRS and CDR2 is YFSETQ. The V and J ends lost 5 bases and 5 bases, in that order; junction bases with no gene match: 7. CDR3 coding DNA: TGCGCCAGCAGACGTGGGACTACCGACAATGAGCAGTTCTTC. The encoded protein is CASRRGTTDNEQFF.

In the case of this clonotype: This may stem from a read error, because a much larger clone lies one nucleotide away. The chain employs TRBV6-2 or TRBV6-3 and TRBJ2-6; TRBD2 is a possible D gene (6 bases). The CDR3 has 13 residues. Germline values: CDR1 MNHEY, CDR2 SVGEGT. V gave up 11 bases and J gave up 3 bases, with 11 bases separating them. CDR3 nucleotide sequence: TGTGCCGTCAGGGACTTTGGGGCCAACGTCCTGACTTTC. Translation gives CAVRDFGANVLTF.

A note on this clonotype: Being one base from a much bigger clone, this may be a read error. The chain joins TRBV10-1 to TRBJ2-2; the D call may be TRBD1 or TRBD2 (5 bases each). The CDR3 length is 16 residues. With 0 bases removed from V and 2 bases from J, the gap between germline ends came to 10 bases. Germline loops: CDR1 WNHNN, CDR2 SYGVQD (reference sequence). The chain's CDR3 is CASSESWDVNTGELFF. Written as DNA, the CDR3 is TGCGCCAGCAGTGAGTCTTGGGACGTCAACACCGGGGAGCTGTTTTTT.

Worth noting for this clonotype: Being one base from a much bigger clone, this may be a read error. The gene calls are TRBV28 and TRBJ1-1, with TRBD1 matching 8 bases. Germline V gives CDR1 MDHEN, CDR2 SYDVKM. CDR3 length: 14 amino acids. DNA of the CDR3: TGTGTCAGCAGACAAGGGACAGGGAACACTGAAGCTTTCTTT. Residues: CVSRQGTGNTEAFF.

This clonotype was found a few times. The rearrangement links TRBV28 to TRBJ2-7; unclear D gene. Germline V CDR1 and CDR2: MDHEN, SYDVKM. Trimming took off 5 bases at V and 0 bases at J, with 11 bases between the two ends. The CDR3 is 14 amino acids. CDR3 region: CASSTGRISYEQYF. CDR3 nucleotides: TGTGCCAGCAGTACCGGACGGATCTCCTACGAGCAGTACTTC.

This clonotype was seen only a few times. This rearrangement joins TRBV7-9 to TRBJ1-1; 8 bases agree with TRBD1. Germline CDR1 is SEHNR and CDR2 is FQNEAQ (reference sequence). The CDR3 covers 12 residues. With V trimmed by 5 bases and J by 11 bases, 7 bases remained unmatched. The CDR3 protein is CASSQPRGRAFF. The CDR3 DNA sequence: TGTGCCAGCAGCCAGCCCAGGGGGCGGGCTTTCTTT.

This clonotype was counted between two and nine times. Because it lacks the conserved phenylalanine or tryptophan at the end, this CDR3 is likely a read error. The CDR3 region has the DNA TGCGCCAGCAGCCCCCACAGTTGGGAAAAACTGTTTTTG. Its translation: CASSPHSWEKLFL. The chain carries TRBV4-1 and TRBJ1-4; no definite D call. Germline V gives CDR1 MGHRA, CDR2 YSYEKL. The CDR3 is made up of 13 amino acids. Trimming took off 4 bases at V and 8 bases at J, with 11 bases between the two ends.

This clonotype was detected only a few times. The rearrangement links TRBV3-1 to TRBJ2-5; D unclear. V was shortened by 7 bases and J by 2 bases, with 14 bases between the two germline ends. This CDR3 contains 14 residues. Germline assignment: CDR1 LGHDT and CDR2 YNNKEL (reference sequence). CDR3 DNA sequence: TGTGCCAGCAAACCGACTGCGTCTCAAGAGACCCAGTACTTC. This encodes CASKPTASQETQYF.

This clonotype was detected a few times. V gene TRBV7-2 combines with J gene TRBJ2-2, with D maybe TRBD2 (5 bases). Germline V gene sequence: CDR1 SGHTA, CDR2 FQGNSA. V was trimmed by 1 base and J by 6 bases, leaving 9 bases between them. This CDR3 is built from 14 residues. This chain's CDR3 is CASSLVAGAGELFF. The CDR3 nucleotides read TGTGCCAGCAGCTTAGTCGCCGGGGCCGGGGAGCTGTTTTTT.

This clonotype has more than one count but fewer than ten. The V and J genes are TRBV20-1 and TRBJ2-1; 10 bases fit TRBD2. Germline trimming cut 5 bases from V and 0 bases from J; bases unmatched to any gene: 28. Germline assignment: CDR1 DFQATT and CDR2 SNEGSKA (reference sequence). The CDR3 totals 23 residues. This CDR3 is CSAARRDPPLGSGRKSSYNEQFF. The DNA of the CDR3 is TGCAGTGCTGCCAGGCGGGACCCCCCTTTGGGTAGCGGGAGGAAAAGCTCCTACAATGAGCAGTTCTTC.

Details on this clonotype: At one end the junction does not follow the germline gene, possibly because of a read error. J is TRBJ2-2 and V is TRBV6-4; 9 positions agree with TRBD2. The CDR3 length is 15 residues. The germline V gene has CDR1 MRHNA and CDR2 SNTAGT. CDR3 coding DNA: TGTGCCGGATCCCAGGCTAGCGGGAACACCGGAGAGCTGTTTTTT. Translating it yields CAGSQASGNTGELFF.